Below are 15 T cell receptor beta chains sequenced from a single sample in a study of blood T cell repertoires in COVID-19. Sequencing was performed with immunoSEQ multiplex PCR; in TCRdb, only in-frame clones are kept and a portion is missing. The sample lists roughly 130,000 clones, more than 90% occurring once. Sequencing used peripheral blood. The receptors were gathered from a man aged 60 to 69 with COVID-19, enrolled during active disease.

The chain recombines TRBV29-1 with TRBJ1-4, with 7 bases fitting TRBD1. The CDR3 has 13 amino acids. The germline gives CDR1 SQVTM, CDR2 ANQGSEA. Losses at the gene ends were 8 bases for V and 2 bases for J; bases not matched to a gene: 5. CDR3: CSIRQGTNEKLFF. The CDR3 bases are TGCAGCATACGACAGGGCACTAATGAAAAACTGTTTTTT.

This clone was recorded once. The rearrangement joins TRBV9 to TRBJ2-7, with 12 bases identical to TRBD2. The CDR3 totals 15 residues. CDR1 and CDR2 from the germline V gene are SGDLS and YYNGEE. The V gene end was trimmed by 3 bases and the J gene end by 6 bases; junction bases not matched to a gene: 7. The chain's CDR3 is CASSDGLAGNREQYF. For the CDR3, the DNA is TGTGCCAGCAGCGACGGACTAGCGGGAAACCGCGAGCAGTACTTC.

V gene TRBV5-1 combines with J gene TRBJ2-1; 11 bases agree with TRBD2. The germline gives CDR1 SGHRS, CDR2 YFSETQ. CDR3 size: 17 residues. Trimming took 4 bases from V and 7 from J; bases not matched to a gene: 13. CDR3 DNA sequence: TGCGCCAGCAGCCTTGGGACTAGCGGAGGAGGAATGAATGAGCAGTTCTTC. Translating gives CASSLGTSGGGMNEQFF.

This rearrangement joins TRBV6-5 to TRBJ1-1; D is unresolved. The CDR3 runs to 15 residues. The V gene's germline CDR1 is MNHEY and CDR2 SVGAGI. The germline V and J ends were trimmed by 0 bases and 0 bases, with 8 bases remaining between them. The CDR3 here is CASSYSTALNTEAFF. In DNA form, the CDR3 reads TGTGCCAGCAGTTACTCAACAGCCCTGAACACTGAAGCTTTCTTT.

Comment on this clone: One junction end disagrees with the germline gene, perhaps due to a read error. This CDR3 is also generated by other DNA sequences in the sample. This chain links TRBV28 with TRBJ2-5, with 8 bases fitting TRBD2. CDR3 length: 14 amino acids. The germline CDR1 and CDR2 sequences are MDHEN and SYDVKM. CDR3 bases: TGTGCCAGCAAAACGGGAGGGCCCCAAGAAACCCAGTACTTC. It translates to CASKTGGPQETQYF.

The CDR3 spells CASSPSRVSMNEQFF. The CDR3, as DNA: TGTGCCAGCAGCCCCTCTAGAGTCTCGATGAATGAGCAGTTCTTC. This chain joins TRBV3-1 (or the pseudogene TRBV3-2) and TRBJ2-1; no clear D gene. V was cut by 4 bases and J by 7 bases, with 17 bases left in between. This CDR3 contains 15 residues. CDR1 and CDR2 from the germline V gene are LGHDT and YNNKEL (reference sequence).

The chain employs TRBV25-1 and TRBJ2-5; 7 nucleotides align to TRBD2. CDR1 is MGHDK and CDR2 is SYGVNS in the germline V gene. V trimming: 5 bases; J trimming: 1 base; junction bases outside the gene matches: 4. The CDR3 extends over 14 amino acids. The CDR3 loop reads CASSREGRQETQYF. CDR3 nucleotide sequence: TGTGCCAGCAGTAGGGAGGGCCGCCAAGAGACCCAGTACTTC. The whole variable domain, remainder taken from reference TRBV25-1 and TRBJ2-5, is EADIYQTPRYLVIGTGKKITLECSQTMGHDKMYWYQQDPGMELHLIHYSYGVNSTEKGDLSSESTVSRIRTEHFPLTLESARPSHTSQYLCASSREGRQETQYFGPGTRLLVL.

The chain carries TRBV19 and TRBJ2-3, with D perhaps matching TRBD1 (5 bases). The germline V gene encodes CDR1 LNHDA and CDR2 SQIVND (reference sequence). Trimming took 2 bases from V and 3 from J, leaving 6 bases between them. This CDR3 comprises 13 residues. CDR3 amino acids: CASSIQGTDTQYF. The CDR3, as DNA: TGTGCCAGTAGTATACAGGGAACAGATACGCAGTATTTT.

CDR3 sequence (DNA): TGTGCCAGCAAGTACTCCGGGACACGAAAGTCTGAAGCTTTCTTT. Translating it yields CASKYSGTRKSEAFF. This chain joins TRBV6-5 and TRBJ1-1, with D tentatively TRBD1 (6 bases). Trimming cost V 7 bases and J 6 bases, with 21 bases left between them. CDR3 length: 15 residues. The germline V gene encodes CDR1 MNHEY and CDR2 SVGAGI.

The rearrangement uses TRBV2 and TRBJ1-1; D perhaps matches TRBD1 (6 bases). Germline CDR1 and CDR2: SNHLY and FYNNEI. This CDR3 region has 13 residues. The ends were cut back, 2 bases at V and 11 bases at J, with 15 bases in the middle. Written as DNA, the CDR3 is TGTGCCAGCAGTGAACCTCCCACAGGGTTGGCTTTCTTT. It specifies CASSEPPTGLAFF.

The chain links TRBV6-5 to TRBJ2-3; D gene uncertain. The CDR3 extends over 13 amino acids. Trimming pared 2 bases from V and 5 bases from J, leaving 8 bases between. Germline values: CDR1 MNHEY, CDR2 SVGAGI. The CDR3 reads CASSYTTQDTQYF. The CDR3 DNA is TGTGCCAGCAGTTACACGACACAAGATACGCAGTATTTT.

This chain joins TRBV3-1 (or the pseudogene TRBV3-2) and TRBJ2-7; 8 bases align to TRBD2. The CDR3 runs 18 residues. Trimming at V came to 0 bases and at J to 0 bases, leaving 10 bases not matched to a gene. CDR1 and CDR2 from the germline V gene are LGHDT and YNNKEL (reference sequence). The CDR3 DNA follows: TGTGCCAGCAGCCAAGATCCGGGGGGTAGCGGGGCCTCCTACGAGCAGTACTTC. Encoded protein: CASSQDPGGSGASYEQYF.

V usage is TRBV10-3 and J usage is TRBJ2-5; D is perhaps TRBD1 (6 bases). V lost 3 bases, J lost 3 bases, and 11 bases lay in between. The CDR3 has 14 residues. CDR1 and CDR2 (germline): ENHRY, SYGVKD. CDR3: CAISDGQLEETQYF. The DNA for the CDR3 is TGTGCCATCAGTGACGGACAGTTGGAAGAGACCCAGTACTTC.

The chain uses TRBV7-6 and TRBJ2-1; maybe TRBD1 (6 bases). There are 15 residues in the CDR3. Trimming stripped 5 bases from V and 3 bases from J, with 14 bases between. Looked up from germline, CDR1 is SGHVS and CDR2 is FNYEAQ. CDR3 protein: CASSLRDTVYNEQFF. DNA for the CDR3: TGTGCCAGCAGCCTCCGGGACACGGTCTACAATGAGCAGTTCTTC.

The V call is TRBV20-1, the J call TRBJ2-3; 7 bases are a match to TRBD2. V lost 3 bases and J lost 2; bases outside the gene matches: 8. This CDR3 region has 15 residues. Germline-derived CDR1 and CDR2 are DFQATT and SNEGSKA (reference sequence). DNA of the CDR3: TGCAGTGCTAGTAGACGGGAGGTTGCCACAGATACGCAGTATTTT. Translated: CSASRREVATDTQYF.